Shown below are 6 T cell receptor beta chains from a single sample sequenced in a study of Tregs in tolerant kidney transplant recipients. Data came from immunoSEQ multiplex PCR; TCRdb stores just in-frame clones and leaves some out. The repertoire holds approximately 98,000 clones, with 90% as singletons. The sequenced sample was CD4+ T cells from blood, obtained before the transplant. The receptors shown here come from a human donor who received a combined kidney and bone marrow transplant.

The chain carries TRBV19 and TRBJ1-5; D unresolved. The germline V gene encodes CDR1 LNHDA and CDR2 SQIVND (reference sequence). The CDR3 extends over 13 amino acids. Trimming removed 3 bases from V and 6 bases from J, with 9 bases in between. CDR3 coding DNA: TGTGCCAGTAGTATTGTTGGGAGTCAGCCCCAGCATTTT. This encodes CASSIVGSQPQHF.

V is TRBV15 and J is TRBJ2-5; a possible D gene is TRBD2 (5 bases). Germline V gene data show CDR1 as LNHNV and CDR2 as YYDKDF (reference sequence). The CDR3 length is 12 residues. V lost 3 bases to trimming and J lost 7 bases, with 9 bases between them. CDR3 loop: CATSRREGTQYF. CDR3 DNA sequence: TGTGCCACCAGCAGGAGGGAAGGGACCCAGTACTTC.

This chain links TRBV7-9 with TRBJ2-6, with TRBD1 as a possible D gene (6 bases). In germline, CDR1 is SEHNR, CDR2 FQNEAQ (reference sequence). The CDR3 spans 18 residues. The ends were cut back, 5 bases at V and 4 bases at J, with 21 bases in the middle. CDR3 coding DNA: TGTGCCAGCAGCCCCCCCGACAGGATTCTGAGAGGGGCCAACGTCCTGACTTTC. Encoded protein: CASSPPDRILRGANVLTF. Supplemented by reference TRBV7-9 and TRBJ2-6, the full variable domain reads DTGVSQNPRHKITKRGQNVTFRCDPISEHNRLYWYRQTLGQGPEFLTYFQNEAQLEKSRLLSDRFSAERPKGSFSTLEIQRTEQGDSAMYLCASSPPDRILRGANVLTFGAGSRLTVL.

This clone has a handful of counts. The genes are TRBV14 and TRBJ2-5; D may be TRBD2 (5 bases). The V end lost 1 base, the J end lost 5 bases, and 14 bases lay between the germline ends. This CDR3 has 15 amino acids. CDR1 and CDR2 (germline): SGHDN, FVKESK. The CDR3 here is CASSQGSGQRETQYF. The CDR3, as DNA: TGTGCCAGCAGCCAAGGGAGTGGGCAGCGGGAGACCCAGTACTTC.

The V call is TRBV5-4, the J call TRBJ2-5; 9 nucleotides line up with TRBD2. V dropped 4 bases and J dropped 5; count of bases not matched to a gene: 6. There are 14 residues in the CDR3. CDR1 is SGHNT and CDR2 is YYREEE in the germline V gene (reference sequence). CDR3 loop: CASSLSGGGETQYF. The CDR3 coding sequence is TGTGCCAGCAGCCTTAGCGGGGGTGGGGAGACCCAGTACTTC.

The rearrangement joins TRBV19 to TRBJ1-5, with no clear D. The germline gives CDR1 LNHDA, CDR2 SQIVND (reference sequence). The CDR3 has 15 amino acids. Trimming shortened V by 0 bases and J by 3 bases, and 9 bases separated the two germline ends. The CDR3 nucleotides read TGTGCCAGTAGTATAGATGGCAGGTTCAATCAGCCCCAGCATTTT. Its translation: CASSIDGRFNQPQHF.